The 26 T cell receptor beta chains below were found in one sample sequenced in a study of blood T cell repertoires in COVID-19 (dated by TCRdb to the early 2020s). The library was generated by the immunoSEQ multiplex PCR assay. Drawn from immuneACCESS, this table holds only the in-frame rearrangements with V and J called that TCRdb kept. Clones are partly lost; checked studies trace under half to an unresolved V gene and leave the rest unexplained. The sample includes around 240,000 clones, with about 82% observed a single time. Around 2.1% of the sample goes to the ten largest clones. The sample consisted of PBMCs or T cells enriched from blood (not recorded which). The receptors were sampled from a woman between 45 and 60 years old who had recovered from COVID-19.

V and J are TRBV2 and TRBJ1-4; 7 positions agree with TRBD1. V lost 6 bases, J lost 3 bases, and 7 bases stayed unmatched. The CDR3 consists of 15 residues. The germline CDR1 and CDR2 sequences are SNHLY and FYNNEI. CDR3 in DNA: TGTGCCAGCAGCGAACAGGGGATCCCTAATGAAAAACTGTTTTTT. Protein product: CASSEQGIPNEKLFF. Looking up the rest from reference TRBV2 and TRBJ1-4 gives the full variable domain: EPEVTQTPSHQVTQMGQEVILRCVPISNHLYFYWYRQILGQKVEFLVSFYNNEISEKSEIFDDQFSVERPDGSNFTLKIRSTKLEDSAMYFCASSEQGIPNEKLFFGSGTQLSVL.

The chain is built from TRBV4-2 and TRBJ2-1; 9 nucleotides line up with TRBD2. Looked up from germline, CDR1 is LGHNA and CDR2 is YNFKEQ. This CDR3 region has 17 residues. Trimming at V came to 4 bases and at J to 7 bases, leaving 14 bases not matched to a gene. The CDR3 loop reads CASSRLGSSGRGNEQFF. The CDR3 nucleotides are TGTGCCAGCAGCCGACTGGGAAGTAGCGGGAGAGGTAATGAGCAGTTCTTC.

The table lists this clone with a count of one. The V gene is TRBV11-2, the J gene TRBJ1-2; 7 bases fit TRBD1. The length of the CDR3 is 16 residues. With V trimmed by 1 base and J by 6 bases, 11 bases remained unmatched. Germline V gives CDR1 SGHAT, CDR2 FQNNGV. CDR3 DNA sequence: TGTGCCAGCAGCTTAGCATACGGACAGGCGGAGGATGGCTACACCTTC. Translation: CASSLAYGQAEDGYTF.

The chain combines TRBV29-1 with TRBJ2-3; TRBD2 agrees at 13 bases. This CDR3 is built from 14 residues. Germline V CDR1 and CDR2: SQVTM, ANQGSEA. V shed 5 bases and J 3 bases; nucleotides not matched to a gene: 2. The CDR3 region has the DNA TGCAGCGTTTGGACTAGCGGGAGTACAGATACGCAGTATTTT. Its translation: CSVWTSGSTDTQYF.

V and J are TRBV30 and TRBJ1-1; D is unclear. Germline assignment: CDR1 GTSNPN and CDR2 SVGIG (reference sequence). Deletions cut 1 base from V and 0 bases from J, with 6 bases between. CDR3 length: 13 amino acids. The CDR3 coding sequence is TGTGCCTGGAGTGATACTATGAACACTGAAGCTTTCTTT. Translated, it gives CAWSDTMNTEAFF.

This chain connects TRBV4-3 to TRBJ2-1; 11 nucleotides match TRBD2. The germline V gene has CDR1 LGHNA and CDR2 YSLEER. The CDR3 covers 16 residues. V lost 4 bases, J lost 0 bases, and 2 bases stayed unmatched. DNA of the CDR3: TGCGCCAGCAGCCGACTAGCGGGGAGCTCCTACAATGAGCAGTTCTTC. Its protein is CASSRLAGSSYNEQFF.

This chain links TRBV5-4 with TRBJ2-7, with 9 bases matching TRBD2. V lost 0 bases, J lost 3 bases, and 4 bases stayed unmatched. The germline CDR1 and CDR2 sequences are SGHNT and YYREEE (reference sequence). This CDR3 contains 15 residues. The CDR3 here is CASSLDLAGIYEQYF. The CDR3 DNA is TGTGCCAGCAGCTTGGATCTAGCGGGAATCTACGAGCAGTACTTC. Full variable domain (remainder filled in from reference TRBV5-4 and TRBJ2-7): ETGVTQSPTHLIKTRGQQVTLRCSSQSGHNTVSWYQQALGQGPQFIFQYYREEENGRGNFPPRFSGLQFPNYSSELNVNALELDDSALYLCASSLDLAGIYEQYFGPGTRLTVT.

The CDR3 DNA sequence: TGCAGCGTTGGGGCAGGGGGTAATCAGCCCCAGCATTTT. Protein: CSVGAGGNQPQHF. This sequence joins TRBV29-1 and TRBJ1-5, with 7 bases fitting TRBD1. The V gene's germline CDR1 is SQVTM and CDR2 ANQGSEA. This CDR3 has 13 residues. V was pared by 4 bases and J by 4 bases, with 4 bases of the junction left unmatched.

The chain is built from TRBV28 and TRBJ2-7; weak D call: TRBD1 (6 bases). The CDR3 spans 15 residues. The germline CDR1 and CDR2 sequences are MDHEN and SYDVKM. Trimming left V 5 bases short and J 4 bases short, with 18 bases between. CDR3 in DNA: TGTGCCAGCAGTCCTATAGGGGGAGAGGGGTACGAGCAGTACTTC. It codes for CASSPIGGEGYEQYF.

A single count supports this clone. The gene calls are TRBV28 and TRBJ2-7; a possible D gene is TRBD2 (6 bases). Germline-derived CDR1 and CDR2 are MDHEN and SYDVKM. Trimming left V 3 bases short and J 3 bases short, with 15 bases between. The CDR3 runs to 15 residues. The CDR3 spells CASSLWRDGFYEQYF. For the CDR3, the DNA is TGTGCCAGCAGTTTGTGGCGGGACGGGTTCTACGAGCAGTACTTC.

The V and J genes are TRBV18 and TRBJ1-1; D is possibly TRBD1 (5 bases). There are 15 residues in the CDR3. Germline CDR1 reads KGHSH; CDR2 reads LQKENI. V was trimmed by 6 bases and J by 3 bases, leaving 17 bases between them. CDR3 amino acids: CASSYQGTLDTEAFF. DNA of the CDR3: TGTGCCAGCTCTTACCAGGGAACCCTGGACACTGAAGCTTTCTTT. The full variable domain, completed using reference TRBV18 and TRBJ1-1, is NAGVMQNPRHLVRRRGQEARLRCSPMKGHSHVYWYRQLPEEGLKFMVYLQKENIIDESGMPKERFSAEFPKEGPSILRIQQVVRGDSAAYFCASSYQGTLDTEAFFGQGTRLTVV.

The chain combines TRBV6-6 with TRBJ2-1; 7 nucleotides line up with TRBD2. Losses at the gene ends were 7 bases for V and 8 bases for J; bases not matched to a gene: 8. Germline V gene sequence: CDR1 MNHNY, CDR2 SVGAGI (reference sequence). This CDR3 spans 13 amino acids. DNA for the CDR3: TGTGCCAGCATGCGGGGGACGGCCGATGAGCAGTTCTTC. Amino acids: CASMRGTADEQFF.

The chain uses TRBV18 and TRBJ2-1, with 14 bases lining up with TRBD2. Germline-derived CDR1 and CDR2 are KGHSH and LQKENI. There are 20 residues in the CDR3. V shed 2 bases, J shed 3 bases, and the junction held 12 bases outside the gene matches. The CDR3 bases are TGTGCCAGCTCACCAGGGGGACTAGCGGGAGTAGGGGTCTTCTACAATGAGCAGTTCTTC. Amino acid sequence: CASSPGGLAGVGVFYNEQFF.

This CDR3 reads CSVEGIGASGYNEQFF. As DNA, the CDR3 is TGCAGCGTTGAGGGGATCGGGGCTAGCGGTTACAATGAGCAGTTCTTC. The chain recombines TRBV29-1 with TRBJ2-1; TRBD2 aligns across 7 bases. Germline-derived CDR1 and CDR2 are SQVTM and ANQGSEA. The CDR3 totals 16 residues. The ends lost 3 bases at V and 4 bases at J; junction bases unmatched: 12.

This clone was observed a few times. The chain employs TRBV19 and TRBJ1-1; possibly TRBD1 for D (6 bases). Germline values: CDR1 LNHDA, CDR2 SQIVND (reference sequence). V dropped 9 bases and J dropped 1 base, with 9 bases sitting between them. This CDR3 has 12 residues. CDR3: CASGQRNTEAFF. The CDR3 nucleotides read TGTGCCAGCGGACAGCGGAACACTGAAGCTTTCTTT.

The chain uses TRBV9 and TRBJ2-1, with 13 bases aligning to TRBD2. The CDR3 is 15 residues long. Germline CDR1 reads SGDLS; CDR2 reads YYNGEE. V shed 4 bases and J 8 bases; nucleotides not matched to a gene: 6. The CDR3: CASSSLAGGRDEQFF. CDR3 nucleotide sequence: TGTGCCAGCAGCTCACTAGCGGGGGGGCGGGATGAGCAGTTCTTC.

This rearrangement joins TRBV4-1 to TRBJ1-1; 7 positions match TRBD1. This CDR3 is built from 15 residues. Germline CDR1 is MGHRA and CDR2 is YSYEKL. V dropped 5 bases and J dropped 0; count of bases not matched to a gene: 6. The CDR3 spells CASSSQQGLNTEAFF. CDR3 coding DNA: TGCGCCAGCAGCTCTCAACAGGGGTTGAACACTGAAGCTTTCTTT.

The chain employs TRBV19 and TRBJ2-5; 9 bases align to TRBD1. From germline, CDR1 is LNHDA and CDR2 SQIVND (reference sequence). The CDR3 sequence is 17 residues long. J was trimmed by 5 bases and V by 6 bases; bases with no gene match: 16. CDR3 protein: CASSRVHGTGKVETQYF. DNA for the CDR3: TGTGCCAGTAGCCGAGTCCACGGGACAGGGAAAGTGGAGACCCAGTACTTC.

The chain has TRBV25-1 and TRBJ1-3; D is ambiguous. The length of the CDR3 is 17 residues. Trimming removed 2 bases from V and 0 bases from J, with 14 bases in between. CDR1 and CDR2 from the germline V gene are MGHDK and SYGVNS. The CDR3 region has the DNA TGTGCCAGCAGTGAAACGATTGACGGGAGCTCTGGAAACACCATATATTTT. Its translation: CASSETIDGSSGNTIYF.

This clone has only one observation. CDR3: CASSQGTGGRNSPLHF. In nucleotides, the CDR3 is TGTGCCAGCTCACAGGGGACAGGGGGCAGGAATTCACCCCTCCACTTT. This chain connects TRBV18 to TRBJ1-6, with 12 bases aligning to TRBD1. Germline trimming cut 4 bases from V and 7 bases from J; bases unmatched to any gene: 5. This CDR3 is 16 amino acids long. Looked up from germline, CDR1 is KGHSH and CDR2 is LQKENI.

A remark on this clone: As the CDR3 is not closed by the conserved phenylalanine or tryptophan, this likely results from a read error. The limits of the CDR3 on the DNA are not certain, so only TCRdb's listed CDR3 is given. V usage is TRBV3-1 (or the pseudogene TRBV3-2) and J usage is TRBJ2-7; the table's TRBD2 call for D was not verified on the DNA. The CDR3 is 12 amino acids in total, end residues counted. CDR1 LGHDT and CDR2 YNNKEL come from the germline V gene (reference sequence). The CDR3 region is CASSQEPGLAAL.

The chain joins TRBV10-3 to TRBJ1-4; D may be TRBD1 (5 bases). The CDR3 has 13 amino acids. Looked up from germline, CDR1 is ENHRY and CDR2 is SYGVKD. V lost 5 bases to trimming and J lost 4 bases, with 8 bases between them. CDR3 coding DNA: TGTGCCATCAGTCTGGGACTTAATGAAAAACTGTTTTTT. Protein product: CAISLGLNEKLFF.

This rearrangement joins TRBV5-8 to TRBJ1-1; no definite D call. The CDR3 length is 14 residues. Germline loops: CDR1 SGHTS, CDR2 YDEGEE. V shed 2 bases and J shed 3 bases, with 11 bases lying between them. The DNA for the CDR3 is TGTGCCAGCAGCTTTTCCCCCGGGGACACTGAAGCTTTCTTT. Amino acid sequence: CASSFSPGDTEAFF.

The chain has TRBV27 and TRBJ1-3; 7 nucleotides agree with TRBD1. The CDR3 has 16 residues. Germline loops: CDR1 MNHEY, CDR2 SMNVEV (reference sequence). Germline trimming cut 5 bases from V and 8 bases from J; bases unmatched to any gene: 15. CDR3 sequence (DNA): TGTGCCAGCAGTCCCTCTTTGGCAGACAGGGCGTACACCATATATTTT. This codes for CASSPSLADRAYTIYF.

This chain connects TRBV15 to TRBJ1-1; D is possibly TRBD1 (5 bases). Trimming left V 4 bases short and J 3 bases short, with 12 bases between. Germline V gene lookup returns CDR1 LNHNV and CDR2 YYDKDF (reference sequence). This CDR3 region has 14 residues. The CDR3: CATSKFKQDTEAFF. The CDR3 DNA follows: TGTGCCACCAGCAAATTTAAACAGGACACTGAAGCTTTCTTT. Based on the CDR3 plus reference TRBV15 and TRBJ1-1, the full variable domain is DAMVIQNPRYQVTQFGKPVTLSCSQTLNHNVMYWYQQKSSQAPKLLFHYYDKDFNNEADTPDNFQSRRPNTSFCFLDIRSPGLGDTAMYLCATSKFKQDTEAFFGQGTRLTVV.

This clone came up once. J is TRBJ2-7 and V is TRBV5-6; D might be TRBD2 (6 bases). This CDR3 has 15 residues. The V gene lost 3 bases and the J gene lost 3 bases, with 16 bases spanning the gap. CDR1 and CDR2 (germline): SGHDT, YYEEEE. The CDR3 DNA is TGTGCCAGCAGCTCCCCCCAGCGGGCTGGCTACGAGCAGTACTTC. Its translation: CASSSPQRAGYEQYF.